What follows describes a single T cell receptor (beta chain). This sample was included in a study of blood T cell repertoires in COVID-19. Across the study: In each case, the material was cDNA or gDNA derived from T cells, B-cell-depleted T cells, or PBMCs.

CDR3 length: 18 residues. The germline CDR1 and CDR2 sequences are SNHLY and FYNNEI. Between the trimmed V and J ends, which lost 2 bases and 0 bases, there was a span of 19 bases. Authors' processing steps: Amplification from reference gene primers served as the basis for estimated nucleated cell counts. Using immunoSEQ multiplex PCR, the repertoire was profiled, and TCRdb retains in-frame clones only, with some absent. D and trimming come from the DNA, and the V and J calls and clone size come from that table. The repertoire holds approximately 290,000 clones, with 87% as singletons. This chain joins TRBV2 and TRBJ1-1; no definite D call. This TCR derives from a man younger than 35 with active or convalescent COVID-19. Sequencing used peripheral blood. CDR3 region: CASSEFSGGLGMNTEAFF. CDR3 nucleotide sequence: TGTGCCAGCAGTGAATTCTCAGGTGGCCTCGGCATGAACACTGAAGCTTTCTTT.